The clone carrying this T cell receptor beta chain has only a few counts. Antigen specificity is unknown. The data derive from a study of shared clonotypes between healthy human individuals. Across the whole study: There were three CD4 naive, three CD4 memory, two CD8 naive and one CD8 memory plates per donor. General observations from the study: Sorted-subset sequencing, rarefaction showed, was incomplete despite large depth.

There are 14 residues in the CDR3. V lost 2 bases and J lost 3, with 10 bases in between. Germline V gene lookup returns CDR1 PRHDT and CDR2 FYEKMQ (reference sequence). Sorted-subset replicate PCR reactions contained 200 ng DNA, corresponding to some 30,000 T cell genomes. Measured with immunoSEQ multiplex PCR; TCRdb has only the in-frame clones, and not every one. The sample has about 1 million clones, about 74% seen once. Source material: memory CD4+ T cells sorted from blood. This sample's subset: CD45RA-negative fraction. The receptor was isolated from a man in his late teens or twenties in good health. The chain carries TRBV13 and TRBJ1-1; D is unclear. DNA for the CDR3: TGTGCCAGCAGCTTACAGCAATGGGACACTGAAGCTTTCTTT. Translation: CASSLQQWDTEAFF. Drawing the rest from reference TRBV13 and TRBJ1-1, the complete variable domain is AAGVIQSPRHLIKEKRETATLKCYPIPRHDTVYWYQQGPGQDPQFLISFYEKMQSDKGSIPDRFSAQQFSDYHSELNMSSLELGDSALYFCASSLQQWDTEAFFGQGTRLTVV.